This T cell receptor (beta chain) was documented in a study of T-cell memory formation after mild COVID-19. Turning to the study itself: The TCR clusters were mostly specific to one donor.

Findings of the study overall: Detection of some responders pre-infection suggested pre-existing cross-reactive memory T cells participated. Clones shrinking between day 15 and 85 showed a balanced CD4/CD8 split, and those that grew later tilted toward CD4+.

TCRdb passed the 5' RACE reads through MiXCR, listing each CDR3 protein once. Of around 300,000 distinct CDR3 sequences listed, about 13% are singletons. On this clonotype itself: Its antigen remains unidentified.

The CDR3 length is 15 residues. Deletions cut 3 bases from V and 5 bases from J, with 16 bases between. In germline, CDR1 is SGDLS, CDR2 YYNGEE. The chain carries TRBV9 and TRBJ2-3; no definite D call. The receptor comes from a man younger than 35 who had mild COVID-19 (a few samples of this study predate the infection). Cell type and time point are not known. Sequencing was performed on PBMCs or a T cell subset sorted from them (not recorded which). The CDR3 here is CASSALFAVGDTQYF. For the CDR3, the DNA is TGTGCCAGCAGCGCCCTGTTTGCGGTGGGAGATACGCAGTATTTT.